These 7 T cell receptor beta chains came from one sample sequenced in a study of tumor-infiltrating lymphocytes in primary liver carcinoma. It was unsorted whole blood that yielded blood RNA, and germline DNA was also extracted. cDNA specific to TCR beta was made from 450 to 500 ng of total RNA, with a constant-region primer employed for priming. Modified slightly, ARM-PCR produced TCR beta libraries over three nested multiplex PCR rounds. TRBV1-TRBV30 forward primers paired with a C-beta reverse primer drove the first two PCR rounds, roughly 10 cycles each. TCRdb processed the multiplex PCR reads anew with MiXCR; each CDR3 protein has one entry. The sample contains approximately 300,000 distinct CDR3 sequences, 65% of which appear only once. Sequencing was done on a sample of peripheral blood. The receptors here all came from a man in his forties with primary liver carcinoma and hepatitis B virus infection.

This clonotype was observed many times. The rearrangement uses TRBV29-1 and TRBJ2-1; D assignment may be TRBD1 or TRBD2 (5 bases each). From germline, CDR1 is SQVTM and CDR2 ANQGSEA. Trimming pared 6 bases from V and 7 bases from J, leaving 16 bases between. This CDR3 has 13 residues. For the CDR3, the DNA is TGCAGCGTGGTCGCTAGCAGGGTAAATGAGCAGTTCTTC. Its translation is CSVVASRVNEQFF.

This clonotype came up a few times. This sequence joins TRBV28 and TRBJ2-5; a possible D gene is TRBD1 (5 bases). The germline V and J ends were trimmed by 6 bases and 4 bases, with 15 bases remaining between them. The CDR3 is 14 amino acids. Germline CDR1 is MDHEN and CDR2 is SYDVKM. CDR3 nucleotides: TGTGCCAGCAGCCCTAGACAGTCCCCAGAGACCCAGTACTTC. Encoded protein: CASSPRQSPETQYF.

In the case of this clonotype: Being one base from a much bigger clone, this may be a read error. The V call is TRBV6-1, the J call TRBJ2-4; perhaps TRBD2 as D (6 bases). The germline gives CDR1 MNHNS, CDR2 SASEGT. The CDR3 loop spans 14 amino acids. DNA of the CDR3: TGTGCCAGCAGTGAGGACTACGCAAAGAACATTCGGTACTTC. Translation gives CASSEDYAKNIRYF.

This clonotype showed up just once. V usage is TRBV10-3 and J usage is TRBJ1-1; D is undetermined. Germline CDR1 reads ENHRY; CDR2 reads SYGVKD. CDR3 length equals 14 residues. V was shortened by 4 bases and J by 6 bases, with 15 bases between the two germline ends. The CDR3 here is CAISAVVLGPEAFF. For the CDR3, the DNA is TGTGCCATCAGTGCAGTGGTGCTCGGCCCTGAAGCTTTCTTT.

With regard to this clonotype: A read error is possible here, since a much larger clone lies one base away. The chain recombines TRBV29-1 with TRBJ1-4; TRBD1 aligns across 8 bases. The germline gives CDR1 SQVTM, CDR2 ANQGSEA. The CDR3 contains 14 residues. The CDR3 region is CSVVPQGADEKLSF. The CDR3 coding sequence is TGCAGCGTTGTTCCCCAGGGGGCGGATGAAAAACTGTCTTTT.

On this clonotype: A read error may explain this, as a much larger clone is one base away. Without the conserved terminal phenylalanine or tryptophan, this CDR3 likely stems from a read error. The chain combines TRBV28 with TRBJ2-4, with D perhaps matching TRBD1 or TRBD2 (5 bases each). Trimming removed 6 bases at V and 9 bases at J, with 15 bases between. CDR3 length: 13 residues. Germline lookup yields CDR1 MDHEN and CDR2 SYDVKM. The CDR3 here is CASRGRWDGIQYL. The CDR3 nucleotides are TGTGCCAGCAGGGGACGGTGGGATGGCATTCAGTACTTA.

The chain uses TRBV2 and TRBJ1-6; TRBD1 agrees at 7 bases. CDR3 length: 12 residues. The ends lost 8 bases at V and 9 bases at J; junction bases unmatched: 4. Per germline, CDR1 SNHLY and CDR2 FYNNEI. This CDR3 reads CASGDSSSPLHF. The CDR3 DNA follows: TGTGCCAGCGGGGACAGTTCTTCACCCCTCCACTTT.